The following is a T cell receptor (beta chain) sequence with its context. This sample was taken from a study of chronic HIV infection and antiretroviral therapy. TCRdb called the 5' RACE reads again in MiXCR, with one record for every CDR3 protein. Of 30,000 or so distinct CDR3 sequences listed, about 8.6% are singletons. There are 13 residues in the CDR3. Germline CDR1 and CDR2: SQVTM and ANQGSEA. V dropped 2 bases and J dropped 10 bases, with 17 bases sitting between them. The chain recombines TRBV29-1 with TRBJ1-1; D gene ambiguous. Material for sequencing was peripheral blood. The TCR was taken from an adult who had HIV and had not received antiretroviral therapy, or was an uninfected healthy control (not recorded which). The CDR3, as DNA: TGCAGCGTTGAAATTGACGGCCACCTGGGAGCTTTCTTT. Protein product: CSVEIDGHLGAFF.